This T cell receptor beta chain was observed in a study of blood T cell repertoires in COVID-19. Study-wide context: The analysed material was cDNA or gDNA that came from T cells, B-cell-depleted T cells, or PBMCs.

The protocol was immunoSEQ multiplex PCR, while the TCRdb copy is restricted to in-frame clones and leaves out a portion. The table includes approximately 470,000 clones, approximately 85% detected once. The specimen was peripheral blood. This sequence was found in a human donor in a cohort sampled during active COVID-19.

Written as DNA, the CDR3 is TGTGCCACCGGAGGCCTAACGGGCCTGGCCCTCTACAATGAGCAGTTCTTC. Translating gives CATGGLTGLALYNEQFF. The rearrangement links TRBV15 to TRBJ2-1, with TRBD2 as a possible D gene (5 bases). Germline CDR1 and CDR2: LNHNV and YYDKDF (reference sequence). The CDR3 is 17 amino acids. V was cut by 8 bases and J by 3 bases, with 23 bases left in between.